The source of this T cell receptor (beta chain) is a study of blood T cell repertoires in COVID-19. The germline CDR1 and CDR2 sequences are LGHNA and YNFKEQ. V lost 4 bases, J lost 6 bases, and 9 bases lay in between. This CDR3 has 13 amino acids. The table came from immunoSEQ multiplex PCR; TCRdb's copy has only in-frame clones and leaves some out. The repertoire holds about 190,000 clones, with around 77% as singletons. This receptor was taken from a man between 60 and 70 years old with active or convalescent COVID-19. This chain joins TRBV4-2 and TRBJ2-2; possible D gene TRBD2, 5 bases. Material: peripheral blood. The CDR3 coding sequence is TGTGCCAGCAGCCCTACGCGGGCCGGGGAGCTGTTTTTT. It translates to CASSPTRAGELFF.